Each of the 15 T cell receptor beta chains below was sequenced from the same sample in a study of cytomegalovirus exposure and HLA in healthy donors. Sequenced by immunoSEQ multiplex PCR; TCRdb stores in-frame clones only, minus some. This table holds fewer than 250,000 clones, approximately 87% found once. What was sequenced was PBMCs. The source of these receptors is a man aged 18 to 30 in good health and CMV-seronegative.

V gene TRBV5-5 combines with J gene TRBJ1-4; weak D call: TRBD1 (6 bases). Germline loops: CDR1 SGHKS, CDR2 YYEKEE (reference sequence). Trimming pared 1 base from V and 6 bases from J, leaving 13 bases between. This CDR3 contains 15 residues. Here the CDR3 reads CASSLLPGVDEKLFF. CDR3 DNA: TGTGCCAGCAGCTTGTTACCAGGGGTCGATGAAAAACTGTTTTTT.

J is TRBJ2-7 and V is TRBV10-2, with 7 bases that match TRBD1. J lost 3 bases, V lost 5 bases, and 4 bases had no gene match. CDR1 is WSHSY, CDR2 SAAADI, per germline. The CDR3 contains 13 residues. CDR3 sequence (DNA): TGCGCCAGCAGTCCGGGACAGCACTACGAGCAGTACTTC. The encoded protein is CASSPGQHYEQYF.

CDR3 protein: CASSESAGNYGYTF. The CDR3 DNA sequence: TGCGCCAGCAGTGAGTCGGCCGGGAACTATGGCTACACCTTC. V gene TRBV10-2 combines with J gene TRBJ1-2, with D hard to call. The germline V gene has CDR1 WSHSY and CDR2 SAAADI. Trimming shortened V by 0 bases and J by 2 bases, and 7 bases separated the two germline ends. CDR3 length: 14 amino acids.

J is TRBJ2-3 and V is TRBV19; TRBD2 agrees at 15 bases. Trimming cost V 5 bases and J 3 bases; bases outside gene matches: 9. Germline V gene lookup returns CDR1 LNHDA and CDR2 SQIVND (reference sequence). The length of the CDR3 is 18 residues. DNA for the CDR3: TGTGCCAGTAGTCGGACTAGCGGGAGGGCCAGTATTACAGATACGCAGTATTTT. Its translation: CASSRTSGRASITDTQYF.

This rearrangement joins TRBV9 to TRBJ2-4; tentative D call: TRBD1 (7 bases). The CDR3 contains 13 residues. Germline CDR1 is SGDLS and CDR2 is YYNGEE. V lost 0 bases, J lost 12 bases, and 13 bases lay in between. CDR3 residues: CASSVAEGAHQYF. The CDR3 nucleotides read TGTGCCAGCAGCGTAGCGGAGGGGGCACATCAGTACTTC.

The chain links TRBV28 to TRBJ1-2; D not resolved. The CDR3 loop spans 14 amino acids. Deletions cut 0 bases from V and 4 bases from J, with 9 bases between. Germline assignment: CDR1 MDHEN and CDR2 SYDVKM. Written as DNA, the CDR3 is TGTGCCAGCAGTTTATGGGGAGCCGGCTATGGCTACACCTTC. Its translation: CASSLWGAGYGYTF.

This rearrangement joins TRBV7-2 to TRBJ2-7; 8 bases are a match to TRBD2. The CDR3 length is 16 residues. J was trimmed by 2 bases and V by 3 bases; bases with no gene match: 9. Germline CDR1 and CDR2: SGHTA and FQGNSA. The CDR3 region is CASSFSAGGRTYEQYF. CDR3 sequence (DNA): TGTGCCAGCAGCTTTTCGGCGGGAGGCCGAACCTACGAGCAGTACTTC.

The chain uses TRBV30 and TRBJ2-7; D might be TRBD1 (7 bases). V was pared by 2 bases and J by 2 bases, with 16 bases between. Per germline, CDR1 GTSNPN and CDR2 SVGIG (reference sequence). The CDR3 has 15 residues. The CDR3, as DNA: TGTGCCTGGAGTTGGGGGGACAGAGGGACCTACGAGCAGTACTTC. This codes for CAWSWGDRGTYEQYF.

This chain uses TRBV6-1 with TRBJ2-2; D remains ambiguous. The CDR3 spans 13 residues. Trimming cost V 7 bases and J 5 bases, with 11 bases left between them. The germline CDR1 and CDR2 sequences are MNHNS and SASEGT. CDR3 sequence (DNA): TGTGCCAGCATCGGAGCAAGGACCGGGGAGCTGTTTTTT. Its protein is CASIGARTGELFF.

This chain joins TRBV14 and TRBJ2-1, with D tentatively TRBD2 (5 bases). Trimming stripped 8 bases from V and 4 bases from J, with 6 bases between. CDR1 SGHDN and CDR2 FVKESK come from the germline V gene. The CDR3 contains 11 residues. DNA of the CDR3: TGTGCCAGCGGGAGTTACAATGAGCAGTTCTTC. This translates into CASGSYNEQFF.

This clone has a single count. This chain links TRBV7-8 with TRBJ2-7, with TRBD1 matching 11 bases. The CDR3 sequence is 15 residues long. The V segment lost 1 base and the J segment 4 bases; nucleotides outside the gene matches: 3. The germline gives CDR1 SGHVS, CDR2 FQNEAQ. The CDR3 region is CASSLVGTGGYEQYF. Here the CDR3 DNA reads TGTGCCAGCAGCTTAGTCGGGACAGGGGGTTACGAGCAGTACTTC.

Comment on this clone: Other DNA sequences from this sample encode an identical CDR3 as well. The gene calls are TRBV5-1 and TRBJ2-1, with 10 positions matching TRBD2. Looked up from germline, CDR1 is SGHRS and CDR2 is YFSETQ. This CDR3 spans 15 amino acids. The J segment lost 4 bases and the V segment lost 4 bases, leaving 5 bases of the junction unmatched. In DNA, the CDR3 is TGCGCCAGCAGCGAGGGGACTAGCGATTACAATGAGCAGTTCTTC. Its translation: CASSEGTSDYNEQFF. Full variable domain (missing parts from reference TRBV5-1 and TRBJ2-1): KAGVTQTPRYLIKTRGQQVTLSCSPISGHRSVSWYQQTPGQGLQFLFEYFSETQRNKGNFPGRFSGRQFSNSRSEMNVSTLELGDSALYLCASSEGTSDYNEQFFGPGTRLTVL.

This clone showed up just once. In DNA form, the CDR3 reads TGTGCCAGCAGCTTATGGGCCGGTCCTTTCGAGCAGTACTTC. It translates to CASSLWAGPFEQYF. The chain combines TRBV7-9 with TRBJ2-7; D gene unclear. The germline V and J ends were trimmed by 2 bases and 6 bases, with 14 bases remaining between them. The CDR3 runs to 14 residues. CDR1 SEHNR and CDR2 FQNEAQ come from the germline V gene (reference sequence).

DNA of the CDR3: TGCAGCGTTGAGGGGCAGTCCGGGGAGCTGTTTTTT. Translated, it gives CSVEGQSGELFF. The chain couples TRBV29-1 to TRBJ2-2; possible D gene TRBD1, 5 bases. The CDR3 has 12 amino acids. CDR1 is SQVTM, CDR2 ANQGSEA, per germline. The V gene lost 3 bases and the J gene lost 6 bases, with 8 bases spanning the gap.

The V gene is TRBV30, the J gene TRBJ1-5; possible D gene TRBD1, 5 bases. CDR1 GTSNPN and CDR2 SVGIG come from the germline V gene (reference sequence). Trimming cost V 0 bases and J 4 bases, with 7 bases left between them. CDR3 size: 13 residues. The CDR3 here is CAWSVGVNQPQHF. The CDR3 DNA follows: TGTGCCTGGAGTGTAGGGGTAAATCAGCCCCAGCATTTT.